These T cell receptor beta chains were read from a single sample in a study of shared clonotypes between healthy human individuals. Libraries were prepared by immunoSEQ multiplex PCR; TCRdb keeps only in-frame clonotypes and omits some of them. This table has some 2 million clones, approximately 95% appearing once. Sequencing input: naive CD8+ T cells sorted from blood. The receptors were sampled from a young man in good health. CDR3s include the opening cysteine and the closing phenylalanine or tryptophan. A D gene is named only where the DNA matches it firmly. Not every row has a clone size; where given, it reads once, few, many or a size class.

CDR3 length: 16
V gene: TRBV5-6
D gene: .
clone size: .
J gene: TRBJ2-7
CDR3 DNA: TGTGCCAGCAGCTTGGGAGGGGTGGGAAATTGGCCCGAGCAGTACTTC
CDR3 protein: CASSLGGVGNWPEQYF

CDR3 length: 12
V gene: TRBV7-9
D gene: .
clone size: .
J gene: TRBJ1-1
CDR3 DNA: TGTGCCAGCAGCTTAGGCGGAGTTGAAGCTTTCTTT
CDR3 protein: CASSLGGVEAFF

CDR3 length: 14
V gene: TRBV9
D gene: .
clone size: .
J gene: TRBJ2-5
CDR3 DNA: TGTGCCAGCAGCGTAGGTGGCGGACAAGAGACCCAGTACTTC
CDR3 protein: CASSVGGGQETQYF

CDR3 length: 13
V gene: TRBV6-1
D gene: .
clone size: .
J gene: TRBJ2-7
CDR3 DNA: TGTGCCAGCAGTCCCGACAGCAACTACGAGCAGTACTTC
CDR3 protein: CASSPDSNYEQYF

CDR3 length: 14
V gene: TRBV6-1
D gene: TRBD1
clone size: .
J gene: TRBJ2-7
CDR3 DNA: TGTGCCAGCAGCGCTACCGGGACAGTCTACGAGCAGTACTTC
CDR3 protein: CASSATGTVYEQYF

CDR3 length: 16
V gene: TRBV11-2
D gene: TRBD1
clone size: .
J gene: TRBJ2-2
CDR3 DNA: TGTGCCAGCAGCACCCGACGGACAGGGGGTACCGGGGAGCTGTTTTTT
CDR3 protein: CASSTRRTGGTGELFF

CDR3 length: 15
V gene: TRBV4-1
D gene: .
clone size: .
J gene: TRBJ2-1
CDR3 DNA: TGCGCCAGCAGCCAAGATAGCGCATCCTACAATGAGCAGTTCTTC
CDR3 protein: CASSQDSASYNEQFF

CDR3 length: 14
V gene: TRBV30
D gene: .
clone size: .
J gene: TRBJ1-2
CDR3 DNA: TGTGCCTGGAGTGCGGTCACGTCTAACTATGGCTACACCTTC
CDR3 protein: CAWSAVTSNYGYTF

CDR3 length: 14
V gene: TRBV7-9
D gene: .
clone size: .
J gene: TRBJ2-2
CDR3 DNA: TGTGCCAGCAGCTTAGAGCCGATGGCCGGGGAGCTGTTTTTT
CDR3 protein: CASSLEPMAGELFF

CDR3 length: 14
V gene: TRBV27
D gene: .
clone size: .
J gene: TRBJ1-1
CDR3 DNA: TGTGCCAGCAGTTTAAGACAGTCGAACACTGAAGCTTTCTTT
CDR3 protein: CASSLRQSNTEAFF

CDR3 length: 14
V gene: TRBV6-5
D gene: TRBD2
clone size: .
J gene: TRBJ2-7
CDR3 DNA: TGTGCCAGCAGTCTAGCGGGAGGGCCTGGCGAGCAGTACTTC
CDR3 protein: CASSLAGGPGEQYF

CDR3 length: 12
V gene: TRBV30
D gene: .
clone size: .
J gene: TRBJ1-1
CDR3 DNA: TGTGCCTGGAGTCCACAGGGAACTGAAGCTTTCTTT
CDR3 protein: CAWSPQGTEAFF

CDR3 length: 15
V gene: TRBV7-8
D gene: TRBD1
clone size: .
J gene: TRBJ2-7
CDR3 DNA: TGTGCCAGCAGCTTAGAGGGACAGAACTCCTACGAGCAGTACTTC
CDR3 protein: CASSLEGQNSYEQYF

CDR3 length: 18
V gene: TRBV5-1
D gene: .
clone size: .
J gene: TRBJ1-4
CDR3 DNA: TGCGCCAGCAGCTTGGACCCGTTGGAGGCAGGGATAAATGAAAAACTGTTTTTT
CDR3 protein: CASSLDPLEAGINEKLFF

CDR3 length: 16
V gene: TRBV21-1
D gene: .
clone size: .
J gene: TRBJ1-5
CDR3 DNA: TGTGCCAGCAACTTAAGTGAACAGAATAGCAATCAGCCCCAGCATTTT
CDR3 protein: CASNLSEQNSNQPQHF

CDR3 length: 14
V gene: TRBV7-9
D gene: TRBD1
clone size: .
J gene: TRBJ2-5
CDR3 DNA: TGTGCCAGCAGCACCTGGACAGGGGAAGAGACCCAGTACTTC
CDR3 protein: CASSTWTGEETQYF

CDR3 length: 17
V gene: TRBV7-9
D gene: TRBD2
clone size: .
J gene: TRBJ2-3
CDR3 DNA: TGTGCCAGCAGCTTAGGTCCTAGCGGGCTGGCCACAGATACGCAGTATTTT
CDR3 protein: CASSLGPSGLATDTQYF

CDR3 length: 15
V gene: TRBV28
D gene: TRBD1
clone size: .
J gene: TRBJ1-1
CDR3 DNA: TGTGCCAGCAGTTATGAGGGGGCGGCGGACACTGAAGCTTTCTTT
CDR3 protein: CASSYEGAADTEAFF

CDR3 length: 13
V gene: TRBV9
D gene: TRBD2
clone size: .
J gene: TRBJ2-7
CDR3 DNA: TGTGCCAGCAGCCAAAGGGAGGGATACGAGCAGTACTTC
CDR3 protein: CASSQREGYEQYF

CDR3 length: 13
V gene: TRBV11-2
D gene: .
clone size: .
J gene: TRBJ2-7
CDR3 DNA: TGTGCCAGCAGCTTAATAATTACCTACGAGCAGTACTTC
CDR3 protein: CASSLIITYEQYF

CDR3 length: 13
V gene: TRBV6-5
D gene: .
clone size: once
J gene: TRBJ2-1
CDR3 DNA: TGTGCCAGCAGTTACTCGAAGGGTGTTGAGCAGTTCTTC
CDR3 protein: CASSYSKGVEQFF

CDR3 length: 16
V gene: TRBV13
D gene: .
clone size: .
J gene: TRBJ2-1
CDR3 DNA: TGTGCCAGCAGCCAAAGGGGGGCACGCTCTTACAATGAGCAGTTCTTC
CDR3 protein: CASSQRGARSYNEQFF

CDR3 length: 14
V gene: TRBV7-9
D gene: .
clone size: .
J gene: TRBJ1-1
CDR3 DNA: TGTGCCAGCAGCCCCCGGGACCTGAACACTGAAGCTTTCTTT
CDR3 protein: CASSPRDLNTEAFF

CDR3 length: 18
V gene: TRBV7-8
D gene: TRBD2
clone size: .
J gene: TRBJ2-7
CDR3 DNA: TGTGCCAGCAGCCTTGGACTAGCGGGAGGGCCGGCGGACTACGAGCAGTACTTC
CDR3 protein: CASSLGLAGGPADYEQYF

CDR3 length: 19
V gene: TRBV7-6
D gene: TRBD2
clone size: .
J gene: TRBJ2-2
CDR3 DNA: TGTGCCAGCAGCTTAGCGGGGGTTGGGACTAACAACATCACCGGGGAGCTGTTTTTT
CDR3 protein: CASSLAGVGTNNITGELFF

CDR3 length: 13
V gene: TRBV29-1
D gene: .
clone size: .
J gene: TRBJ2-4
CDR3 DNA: TGCAGCGTTGTTGCTAGAACGTTAAACATTCAGTACTTC
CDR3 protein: CSVVARTLNIQYF

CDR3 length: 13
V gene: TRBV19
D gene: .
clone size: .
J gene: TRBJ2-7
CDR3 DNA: TGTGCCAGTAGTATGGTCGGTTCCTACGAGCAGTACTTC
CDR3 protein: CASSMVGSYEQYF

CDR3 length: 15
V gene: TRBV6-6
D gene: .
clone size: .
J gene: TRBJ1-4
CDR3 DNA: TGTGCCAGCAGTTACGATTGGGGACTAGAAGAAAAACTGTTTTTT
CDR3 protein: CASSYDWGLEEKLFF

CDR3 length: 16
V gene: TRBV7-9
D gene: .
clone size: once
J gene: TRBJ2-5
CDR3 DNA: TGTGCCAGCAGCTTCCAGAGAGGGGTGGGAAAGGAGACCCAGTACTTC
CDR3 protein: CASSFQRGVGKETQYF

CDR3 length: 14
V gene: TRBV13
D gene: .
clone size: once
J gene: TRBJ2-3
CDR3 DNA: TGTGCCAGCACGGGTCTGGGGGGCACAGATACGCAGTATTTT
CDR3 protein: CASTGLGGTDTQYF

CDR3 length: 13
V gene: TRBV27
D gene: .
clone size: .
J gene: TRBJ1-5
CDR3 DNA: TGTGCCAGCAGCCTCACAGGGATACAGCCCCAGCATTTT
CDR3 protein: CASSLTGIQPQHF

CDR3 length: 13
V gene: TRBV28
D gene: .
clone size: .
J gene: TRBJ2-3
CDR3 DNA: TGTGCCAGCAGTTTCCGGCTCGCAGATACGCAGTATTTT
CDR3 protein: CASSFRLADTQYF

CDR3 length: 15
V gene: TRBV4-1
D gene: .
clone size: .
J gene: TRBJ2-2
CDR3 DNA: TGCGCCAGCAGCCGATTGGGGACCGCCACCGGGGAGCTGTTTTTT
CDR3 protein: CASSRLGTATGELFF

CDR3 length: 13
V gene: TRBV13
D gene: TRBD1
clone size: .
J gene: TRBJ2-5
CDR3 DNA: TGTGCCAGCAGCTGGGACAGCCAAGAGACCCAGTACTTC
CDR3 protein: CASSWDSQETQYF

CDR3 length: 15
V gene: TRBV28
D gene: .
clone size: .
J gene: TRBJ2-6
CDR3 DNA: TGTGCCAGCCGGTCAGGGGACTCTGGGGCCAACGTCCTGACTTTC
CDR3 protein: CASRSGDSGANVLTF

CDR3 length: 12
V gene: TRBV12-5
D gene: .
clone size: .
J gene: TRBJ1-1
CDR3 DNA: TGTGCTAGTTTAGGTGGTCACACTGAAGCTTTCTTT
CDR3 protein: CASLGGHTEAFF

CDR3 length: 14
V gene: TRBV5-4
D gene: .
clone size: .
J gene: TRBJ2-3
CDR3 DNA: TGTGCCAGCAGCCCTCGACCCAGCACAGATACGCAGTATTTT
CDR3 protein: CASSPRPSTDTQYF

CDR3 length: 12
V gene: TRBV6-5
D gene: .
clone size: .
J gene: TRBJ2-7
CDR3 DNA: TGTGCCACCCGGGACGGATCCTACGAGCAGTACTTC
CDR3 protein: CATRDGSYEQYF

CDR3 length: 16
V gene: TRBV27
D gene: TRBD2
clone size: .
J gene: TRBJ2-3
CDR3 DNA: TGTGCCAGCAGCTCCCCGCTGCGGGGGGGCGCAGATACGCAGTATTTT
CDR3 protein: CASSSPLRGGADTQYF

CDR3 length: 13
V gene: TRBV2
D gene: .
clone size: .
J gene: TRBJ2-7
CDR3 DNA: TGTGCCAGCAGTGAAAGTTTCGTCTACGAGCAGTACTTC
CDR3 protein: CASSESFVYEQYF

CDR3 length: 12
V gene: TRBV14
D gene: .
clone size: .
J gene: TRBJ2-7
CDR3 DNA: TGTGCCAGCAGCCAAGGGAGTGGCCGGCAGTACTTC
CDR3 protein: CASSQGSGRQYF

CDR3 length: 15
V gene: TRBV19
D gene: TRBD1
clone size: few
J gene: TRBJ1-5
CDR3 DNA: TGTGCCAGTAGTATAGGGACAGGGGGCAATCAGCCCCAGCATTTT
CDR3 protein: CASSIGTGGNQPQHF

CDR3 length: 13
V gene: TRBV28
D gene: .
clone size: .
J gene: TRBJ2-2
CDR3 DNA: TGTGCCAGCAGTTTAAGGGGGTCCGGGGAGCTGTTTTTT
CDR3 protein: CASSLRGSGELFF

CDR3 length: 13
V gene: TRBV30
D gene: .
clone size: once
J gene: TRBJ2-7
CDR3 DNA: TGTGCCTGGAGTGATGACTGGAAGTACGAGCAGTACTTC
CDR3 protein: CAWSDDWKYEQYF

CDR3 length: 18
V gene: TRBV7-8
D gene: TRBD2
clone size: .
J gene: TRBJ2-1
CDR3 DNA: TGTGCCAGCAGCTTAGGTCTAGCGGGGGTCGTAAATTACAATGAGCAGTTCTTC
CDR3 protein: CASSLGLAGVVNYNEQFF

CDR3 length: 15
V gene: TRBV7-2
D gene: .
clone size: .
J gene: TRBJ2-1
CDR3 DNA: TGTGCCAGCAGCTTAGATAATAACTCCTACAATGAGCAGTTCTTC
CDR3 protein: CASSLDNNSYNEQFF

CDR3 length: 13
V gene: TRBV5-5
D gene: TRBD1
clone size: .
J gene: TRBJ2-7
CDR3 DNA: TGTGCCAGCAGCTGGACAGGGGGCTACGAGCAGTACTTC
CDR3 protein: CASSWTGGYEQYF

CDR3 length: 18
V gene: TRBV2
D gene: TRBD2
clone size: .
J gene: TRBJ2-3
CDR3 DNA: TGTGCCAGCCGAGGGCTAGCGGGGGGTCTCAAACCACCAGATACGCAGTATTTT
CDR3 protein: CASRGLAGGLKPPDTQYF

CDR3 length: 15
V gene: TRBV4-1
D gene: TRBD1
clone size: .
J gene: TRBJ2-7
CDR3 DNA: TGCGCCAGCAGCCAAGTATACAGGGGCCCCTACGAGCAGTACTTC
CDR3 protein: CASSQVYRGPYEQYF

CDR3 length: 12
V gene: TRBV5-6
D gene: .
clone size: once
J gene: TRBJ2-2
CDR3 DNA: TGTGCCAGCAGCTGGCAGGGAGGGGAGCTGTTTTTT
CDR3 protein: CASSWQGGELFF